The 23 T cell receptor beta chains below come from one sample, sequenced in a study of human T cells and chemical hapten exposure. Extraction yielded total RNA from whole blood (unfractionated). One entry per CDR3 protein, called by TCRdb with MiXCR from the 5' RACE reads. The repertoire has under 150,000 distinct CDR3 sequences, approximately 20% of them found once; the top ten carry 2.8%. The receptors derive from a human donor in good health.

This clonotype was seen only a few times. V gene TRBV6-5 combines with J gene TRBJ2-3; a weak D match, TRBD1 (5 bases). Trimming removed 2 bases from V and 4 bases from J, with 13 bases in between. The CDR3 consists of 15 residues. Germline-derived CDR1 and CDR2 are MNHEY and SVGAGI. The CDR3 region is CASSYLTGKADTQYF. CDR3 nucleotide sequence: TGTGCCAGCAGTTACCTTACAGGAAAGGCAGATACGCAGTATTTT.

This chain connects TRBV5-5 to TRBJ2-5; D perhaps matches TRBD2 (5 bases). Trimming stripped 4 bases from V and 1 base from J, with 17 bases between. CDR3 length: 16 amino acids. Looked up from germline, CDR1 is SGHKS and CDR2 is YYEKEE (reference sequence). CDR3 loop: CASSPGFRVSQETQYF. CDR3 nucleotides: TGTGCCAGCAGCCCGGGGTTCCGAGTCAGCCAAGAGACCCAGTACTTC.

The genes are TRBV6-7 and TRBJ1-5, with D tentatively TRBD1 (6 bases). TRBV6-7 is known as an ORF, though its function is uncertain. The germline V and J ends were trimmed by 7 bases and 4 bases, with 17 bases remaining between them. CDR3 length: 15 amino acids. CDR3 nucleotides: TGTGCCAGCACCTTCAGGGGTAGAACGAATCAGCCCCAGCATTTT. Translation gives CASTFRGRTNQPQHF.

This clonotype showed up just a few times. V and J are TRBV5-5 and TRBJ2-7; D is undetermined. The V and J ends lost 0 bases and 6 bases respectively, with 7 bases between them. Germline CDR1 is SGHKS and CDR2 is YYEKEE (reference sequence). This CDR3 has 12 residues. The CDR3 is CASSLARREQYF. The CDR3, as DNA: TGTGCCAGCAGCTTGGCCAGGCGCGAGCAGTACTTC.

This rearrangement joins TRBV4-2 to TRBJ1-1; 8 nucleotides align to TRBD1. There are 14 residues in the CDR3. From germline, CDR1 is LGHNA and CDR2 YNFKEQ. V lost 2 bases, J lost 4 bases, and 3 bases stayed unmatched. CDR3 DNA: TGTGCCAGCAGCCAACCGACAGGGGCCACTGAAGCTTTCTTT. Translating it yields CASSQPTGATEAFF.

This clonotype has a handful of counts. The chain couples TRBV13 to TRBJ2-3, with 9 positions matching TRBD2. The CDR3 is 15 residues long. V gave up 5 bases and J gave up 2 bases; unmatched junction bases: 5. Germline V gives CDR1 PRHDT, CDR2 FYEKMQ (reference sequence). The CDR3 loop reads CASSAPSGATDTQYF. For the CDR3, the DNA is TGTGCCAGCAGCGCCCCTAGCGGGGCCACAGATACGCAGTATTTT.

The rearrangement links TRBV28 to TRBJ2-2; D perhaps matches TRBD1 (6 bases). This CDR3 comprises 13 residues. Germline lookup yields CDR1 MDHEN and CDR2 SYDVKM. V was clipped by 6 bases and J by 6 bases, with 11 bases between them. This CDR3 reads CASSLNRAGELFF. In nucleotides, the CDR3 is TGTGCCAGCAGCCTGAACAGGGCCGGGGAGCTGTTTTTT.

The genes are TRBV19 and TRBJ1-2, with D possibly being TRBD1 (5 bases). The V and J ends lost 5 bases and 4 bases respectively, with 8 bases between them. Germline V gene lookup returns CDR1 LNHDA and CDR2 SQIVND (reference sequence). The CDR3 contains 12 residues. CDR3 sequence reads: CASSSDIYGYTF. The DNA of the CDR3 is TGTGCCAGTAGTTCGGACATCTATGGCTACACCTTC.

This clonotype was found a few times. The chain links TRBV27 to TRBJ2-1; D is uncertain. The CDR3 length is 15 residues. Germline CDR1 is MNHEY and CDR2 is SMNVEV (reference sequence). V dropped 3 bases and J dropped 2 bases, with 11 bases sitting between them. CDR3 protein: CASSLGVTAYNEQFF. CDR3 sequence (DNA): TGTGCCAGCAGTTTGGGCGTTACCGCCTACAATGAGCAGTTCTTC.

This clonotype showed up just a few times. The gene calls are TRBV19 and TRBJ1-5, with TRBD1 as a possible D gene (6 bases). CDR1 and CDR2 (germline): LNHDA, SQIVND (reference sequence). The V end was cut by 5 bases, the J end by 10 bases, with 15 bases between. The CDR3 is 13 amino acids. The CDR3 loop is CASSPPGHEPQHF. DNA for the CDR3: TGTGCCAGTAGTCCCCCGGGACATGAACCCCAGCATTTT.

There are a few counts of this clonotype. This chain links TRBV11-2 with TRBJ1-6; 7 bases map to TRBD1. Germline V CDR1 and CDR2: SGHAT, FQNNGV. The CDR3 is 19 residues long. V was clipped by 5 bases and J by 0 bases; unmatched bases: 13. The CDR3 nucleotides are TGTGCCAGCAGCCTCAAACCGGGACAGACATTCTCCTATAATTCACCCCTCCACTTT. Protein sequence: CASSLKPGQTFSYNSPLHF.

The table lists this clonotype with many counts. The chain employs TRBV12-3 or TRBV12-4 and TRBJ2-7; 8 positions agree with TRBD1. The junction had 8 bases not matched to a gene; V was cut back by 5 bases and J by 2 bases. The CDR3 sequence is 15 residues long. In DNA form, the CDR3 reads TGTGCCAGCAGTCCCCAGGGGGCCGCACCCTACGAGCAGTACTTC. Protein sequence: CASSPQGAAPYEQYF.

V is TRBV11-2 and J is TRBJ1-5; 7 nucleotides line up with TRBD1. The CDR3 sequence is 14 residues long. V shed 4 bases and J 2 bases; nucleotides not matched to a gene: 2. The germline gives CDR1 SGHAT, CDR2 FQNNGV. CDR3: CASSSQGGNQPQHF. The CDR3 DNA follows: TGTGCCAGCAGCTCTCAGGGGGGCAATCAGCCCCAGCATTTT.

This clonotype was seen a handful of times. CDR3: CASSPETGRIDSPLHF. Written as DNA, the CDR3 is TGCGCCAGCAGTCCAGAGACAGGGAGGATTGATTCACCCCTCCACTTT. This chain joins TRBV5-1 and TRBJ1-6, with 7 positions matching TRBD1. Unmatched junction bases numbered 13, after V lost 5 bases and J lost 8 bases. The CDR3 covers 16 residues. Germline V lookup: CDR1 SGHRS, CDR2 YFSETQ.

This chain links TRBV19 with TRBJ1-1; D is unresolved. Trimming shortened V by 5 bases and J by 4 bases, and 11 bases separated the two germline ends. CDR1 is LNHDA and CDR2 is SQIVND in the germline V gene (reference sequence). CDR3 length: 13 residues. CDR3 protein: CASSLGRTTEAFF. As DNA, the CDR3 is TGTGCCAGTAGTCTCGGACGGACCACTGAAGCTTTCTTT.

The chain has TRBV28 and TRBJ2-6, with TRBD2 as a possible D gene (6 bases). This CDR3 is 17 amino acids long. Germline values: CDR1 MDHEN, CDR2 SYDVKM. With 5 bases removed from V and 0 bases from J, the gap between germline ends came to 14 bases. CDR3: CASSPLGLNSGANVLTF. In DNA form, the CDR3 reads TGTGCCAGCAGTCCACTGGGACTCAACTCTGGGGCCAACGTCCTGACTTTC.

There are a few counts of this clonotype. The chain couples TRBV5-1 to TRBJ2-4; D is ambiguous. The CDR3 is 15 residues long. With 3 bases removed from V and 0 bases from J, the gap between germline ends came to 10 bases. Germline V lookup: CDR1 SGHRS, CDR2 YFSETQ. In DNA, the CDR3 is TGCGCCAGCAGCTCGGGCCTGATAGCCAAAAACATTCAGTACTTC. Its protein product is CASSSGLIAKNIQYF.

The genes are TRBV5-4 and TRBJ2-2; D might be TRBD2 (6 bases). This CDR3 spans 15 amino acids. The V gene lost 3 bases and the J gene lost 2 bases, with 11 bases spanning the gap. Germline CDR1 is SGHNT and CDR2 is YYREEE (reference sequence). The CDR3 region is CASSSPGTNTGELFF. DNA of the CDR3: TGTGCCAGCAGCTCCCCCGGGACTAACACCGGGGAGCTGTTTTTT.

This clonotype was detected only a few times. The rearrangement links TRBV7-8 to TRBJ2-4, with 7 bases lining up with TRBD1. Losses at the gene ends were 6 bases for V and 7 bases for J; bases not matched to a gene: 9. The V gene's germline CDR1 is SGHVS and CDR2 FQNEAQ. The CDR3 runs to 14 residues. The CDR3 sequence is CASSSQGLVNIQYF. In nucleotides, the CDR3 is TGTGCCAGCAGTTCACAGGGGCTCGTCAACATTCAGTACTTC.

The CDR3 DNA is TGTGCCAGCAGCGCCTTCAAGAACACTGAAGCTTTCTTT. Protein sequence: CASSAFKNTEAFF. The chain uses TRBV7-9 and TRBJ1-1; D not resolved. CDR1 is SEHNR, CDR2 FQNEAQ, per germline (reference sequence). The CDR3 runs 13 residues. V gave up 5 bases and J gave up 1 base, with 8 bases separating them. Full variable domain (outside the CDR3, taken from reference TRBV7-9 and TRBJ1-1): DTGVSQNPRHKITKRGQNVTFRCDPISEHNRLYWYRQTLGQGPEFLTYFQNEAQLEKSRLLSDRFSAERPKGSFSTLEIQRTEQGDSAMYLCASSAFKNTEAFFGQGTRLTVV.

The V call is TRBV27, the J call TRBJ2-7, with a tentative D call TRBD1 (6 bases). The ends were cut back, 3 bases at V and 2 bases at J, with 11 bases in the middle. The CDR3 has 14 residues. CDR1 MNHEY and CDR2 SMNVEV come from the germline V gene (reference sequence). The CDR3 nucleotides read TGTGCCAGCAGTTTGCGCAGGGGTACCTACGAGCAGTACTTC. Its translation is CASSLRRGTYEQYF.

This clonotype came up a few times. The CDR3 nucleotides are TGCGCCAGCAGCCCGGTGGCAGGGGTGCTCGATGAGCAGTTCTTC. As protein: CASSPVAGVLDEQFF. The rearrangement uses TRBV5-1 and TRBJ2-1; the D gene is possibly TRBD1 (6 bases). The V end was cut by 4 bases, the J end by 8 bases, with 19 bases between. Looked up from germline, CDR1 is SGHRS and CDR2 is YFSETQ. The CDR3 totals 15 residues.

The rearrangement links TRBV7-9 to TRBJ1-5; 8 bases are shared with TRBD1. This CDR3 comprises 15 residues. Germline V CDR1 and CDR2: SEHNR, FQNEAQ (reference sequence). The trim removed 5 bases at V and 6 bases at J, leaving 9 bases unmatched. The CDR3 nucleotides are TGTGCCAGCAGCCGGGCGCAGGGGGCTAGTCAGCCCCAGCATTTT. This gives the protein CASSRAQGASQPQHF.